This TCR beta chain is drawn from a study of vaccination effects on CD4 cells after COVID-19. Study results and limitations: Sampling in the study covered few convalescent patients and included no early post-infection timepoints.

Points on this clone: Its target is not known.

Per germline, CDR1 SGHVS and CDR2 FQNEAQ. This CDR3 has 13 residues. V lost 3 bases to trimming and J lost 2 bases, with 7 bases between them. Using viral peptide pools, the ViraFEST assay grew out antigen-specific CD4+ T cells prior to sequencing. It was after around 10 days of culture that CD4+ T cells were isolated. Either the BNT162b2 or mRNA-1273 vaccine was given to participants in two doses. Prior SARS-CoV-2 infection was absent in the vaccine recipients, as shown by negative nucleocapsid antibodies. The authors exchanged half the medium for IL-2 medium on days 3 and 7. Assay used: immunoSEQ multiplex PCR; TCRdb lists only in-frame clones, some missing. Of 26,000 or so clones in the sample, approximately 83% were seen once.

The sequence was obtained from a human donor who received a COVID-19 vaccine. Some clones in this sample may be carry-over from other donors' samples. Sample: CD4+ T cells from PBMCs cultured with HCoV-NL63 spike peptides, taken after COVID-19 vaccination. The chain has TRBV7-8 and TRBJ1-1; D unresolved. Written as DNA, the CDR3 is TGTGCCAGCAGCTTTGGCGGAAACACTGAAGCTTTCTTT. It encodes CASSFGGNTEAFF.